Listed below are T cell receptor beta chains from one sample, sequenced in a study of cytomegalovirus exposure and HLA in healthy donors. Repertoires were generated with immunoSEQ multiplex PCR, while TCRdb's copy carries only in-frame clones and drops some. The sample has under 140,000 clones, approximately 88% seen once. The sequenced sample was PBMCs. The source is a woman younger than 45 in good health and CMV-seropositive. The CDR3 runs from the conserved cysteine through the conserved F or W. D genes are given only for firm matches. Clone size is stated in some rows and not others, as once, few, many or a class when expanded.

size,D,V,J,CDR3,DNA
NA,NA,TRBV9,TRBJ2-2,CASSPVLGSAGELFF,TGTGCCAGCAGCCCTGTGCTGGGGAGTGCCGGGGAGCTGTTTTTT
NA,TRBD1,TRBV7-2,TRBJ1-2,CASRSTGQGGGYTF,TGTGCCAGCAGATCCACGGGACAGGGAGGGGGCTACACCTTC
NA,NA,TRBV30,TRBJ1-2,CAWTISIAGDRGGYTF,TGTGCCTGGACTATTTCGATTGCAGGGGATAGGGGGGGCTACACCTTC
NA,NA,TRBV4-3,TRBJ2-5,CASSQAPPAASAQETQYF,TGCGCCAGCAGCCAAGCGCCCCCCGCGGCTAGCGCCCAAGAGACCCAGTACTTC
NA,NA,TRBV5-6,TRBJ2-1,CASSLGSSYNEQFF,TGTGCCAGCAGCTTGGGGAGCTCCTACAATGAGCAGTTCTTC
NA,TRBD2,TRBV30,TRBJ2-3,CAWSGLAGGTDTQYF,TGTGCCTGGAGTGGACTAGCGGGAGGTACAGATACGCAGTATTTT
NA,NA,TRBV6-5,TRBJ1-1,CASSYLARDTEAFF,TGTGCCAGCAGTTACCTTGCGAGAGACACTGAAGCTTTCTTT
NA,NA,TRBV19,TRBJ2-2,CASSMAANTGELFF,TGTGCCAGTAGTATGGCGGCGAACACCGGGGAGCTGTTTTTT
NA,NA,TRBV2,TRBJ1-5,CASSVRSNQPQHF,TGTGCCAGCAGTGTCCGTAGCAATCAGCCCCAGCATTTT
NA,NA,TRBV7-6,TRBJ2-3,CASLGGPTDTQYF,TGTGCGTCCTTGGGGGGGCCCACAGATACGCAGTATTTT
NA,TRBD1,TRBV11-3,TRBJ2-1,CASSLGQGRLFF,TGTGCCAGCAGTTTAGGACAGGGTCGGTTGTTCTTC
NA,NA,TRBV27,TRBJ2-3,CASSPRGVGTDTQYF,TGTGCCAGCAGTCCCCGCGGGGTGGGCACAGATACGCAGTATTTT
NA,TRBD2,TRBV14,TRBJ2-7,CASSGLAHHEQYF,TGTGCCAGCTCGGGACTAGCCCACCACGAGCAGTACTTC
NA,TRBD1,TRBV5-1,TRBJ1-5,CASSPGTGGNQPQHF,TGCGCCAGCAGTCCCGGGACAGGGGGCAATCAGCCCCAGCATTTT
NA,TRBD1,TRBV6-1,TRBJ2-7,CASLQGRLTKQYF,TGTGCCAGTTTACAGGGGAGACTTACGAAGCAGTACTTC
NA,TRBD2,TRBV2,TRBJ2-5,CASRLAGELETQYF,TGTGCCAGTCGACTAGCCGGAGAGTTGGAGACCCAGTACTTC
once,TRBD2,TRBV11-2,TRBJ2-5,CASSLDPPTRRGRGETQYF,TGTGCCAGCAGCTTAGATCCCCCGACCAGACGCGGGAGAGGGGAGACCCAGTACTTC
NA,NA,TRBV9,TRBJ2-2,CASSGALPGELFF,TGTGCCAGCAGCGGGGCTTTACCCGGGGAGCTGTTTTTT
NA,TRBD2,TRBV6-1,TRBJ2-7,CASSDEAGTSYEQYF,TGTGCCAGCAGTGACGAAGCGGGAACCTCCTACGAGCAGTACTTC
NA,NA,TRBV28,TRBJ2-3,CASSLAPSTDTQYF,TGTGCCAGCAGTCTAGCCCCTAGCACAGATACGCAGTATTTT
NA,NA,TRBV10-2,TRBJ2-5,CASSEGWRETQYF,TGCGCCAGCAGTGAGGGGTGGCGGGAGACCCAGTACTTC
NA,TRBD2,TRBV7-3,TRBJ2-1,CASSSMPGLAGGEQFF,TGTGCCAGCAGCTCTATGCCGGGACTAGCGGGAGGTGAGCAGTTCTTC
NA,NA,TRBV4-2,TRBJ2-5,CASSQDQGGWETQYF,TGTGCCAGCAGCCAAGATCAGGGGGGATGGGAGACCCAGTACTTC
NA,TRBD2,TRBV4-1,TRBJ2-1,CASSSSGAGDEQFF,TGCGCCAGCAGCTCCTCCGGGGCGGGGGATGAGCAGTTCTTC
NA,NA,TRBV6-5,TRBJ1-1,CASSYSSRHGTEAFF,TGTGCCAGCAGTTACTCTTCCAGGCATGGGACTGAAGCTTTCTTT
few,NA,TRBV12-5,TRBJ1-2,CASGLVRWGYTF,TGTGCTAGTGGTTTGGTACGGTGGGGCTACACCTTC
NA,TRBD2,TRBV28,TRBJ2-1,CASSIPGGGLNEQFF,TGTGCCAGCAGTATCCCGGGGGGAGGGCTAAATGAGCAGTTCTTC
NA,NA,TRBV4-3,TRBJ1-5,CASSQEYQFNQPQHF,TGCGCCAGCAGCCAAGAGTACCAGTTCAATCAGCCCCAGCATTTT
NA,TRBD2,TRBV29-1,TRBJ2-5,CSAWTSGRAAETQYF,TGCAGCGCCTGGACTAGCGGGAGGGCTGCGGAGACCCAGTACTTC
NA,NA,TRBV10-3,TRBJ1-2,CATQTDYYGYTF,TGTGCCACTCAGACAGACTACTATGGCTACACCTTC
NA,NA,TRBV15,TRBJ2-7,CATSSRLGSYEQYF,TGTGCCACCAGCAGCCGACTAGGCTCCTACGAGCAGTACTTC
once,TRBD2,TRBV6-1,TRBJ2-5,CASSEWGGGAAETQYF,TGTGCCAGCAGTGAATGGGGCGGGGGGGCCGCAGAGACCCAGTACTTC
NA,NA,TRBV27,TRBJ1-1,CASSLAGESEAFF,TGTGCCAGCAGTTTAGCAGGGGAGTCTGAAGCTTTCTTT
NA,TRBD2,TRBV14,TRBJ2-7,CASSSPGLADEQYF,TGTGCCAGCAGCTCCCCGGGACTAGCCGACGAGCAGTACTTC
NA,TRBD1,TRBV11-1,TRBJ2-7,CASSLAQGSYEQYF,TGTGCCAGCAGCTTAGCACAGGGGTCCTACGAGCAGTACTTC
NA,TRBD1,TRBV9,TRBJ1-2,CASSVGQGRYGYTF,TGTGCCAGCAGCGTCGGACAGGGCCGCTATGGCTACACCTTC
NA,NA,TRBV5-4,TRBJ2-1,CASSFASSSNEQFF,TGTGCCAGCAGCTTTGCTAGCAGTTCCAATGAGCAGTTCTTC
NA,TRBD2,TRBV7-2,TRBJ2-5,CASSLASGRFETQYF,TGTGCCAGCAGCTTAGCTAGCGGGAGATTTGAGACCCAGTACTTC
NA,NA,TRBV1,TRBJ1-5,CTSSRRTDQPQHF,TGCACCAGCAGCCGGAGGACGGATCAGCCCCAGCATTTT